A single sample gave rise to the 20 T cell receptor beta chains below, sequenced in a study of molecular identifiers for immune sequencing clone quantification. TCRdb called the PCR reads again in MiXCR, with one record for every CDR3 protein. This sample has roughly 50,000 distinct CDR3 sequences, with approximately 26% found just once. Sequences were obtained from naive CD8+ T cells from blood, with Jurkat cell RNA spiked in. The subset here: FACS-sorted CD8+CD4-CCR7+CD45RA+ naive T cells. The source is a human donor in good health. Some libraries in this study had Jurkat cell RNA spiked in.

The table lists this clonotype with many counts. This sequence joins TRBV7-9 and TRBJ1-5; D unresolved. CDR1 and CDR2 (germline): SEHNR, FQNEAQ (reference sequence). Deletions cut 0 bases from V and 2 bases from J, with 5 bases between. The CDR3 contains 14 residues. CDR3: CASSLATGNQPQHF. The CDR3 coding sequence is TGTGCCAGCAGCTTAGCAACCGGCAATCAGCCCCAGCATTTT.

This clonotype was seen a few times. Just one base apart from a much larger clone, this may be a read error. The V call is TRBV28, the J call TRBJ1-5; 12 nucleotides agree with TRBD1. The germline CDR1 and CDR2 sequences are MDHEN and SYDVKM. The CDR3 sequence is 18 residues long. The CDR3 here is CASSFRDRGHYSNQPQRF. The CDR3 region has the DNA TGTGCCAGCAGTTTCCGGGACAGGGGGCACTATAGCAATCAGCCCCAGCGTTTT.

The sample holds many counts of this clonotype. The chain carries TRBV7-3 and TRBJ2-3; D unresolved. This CDR3 has 11 amino acids. Deletions cut 10 bases from V and 4 bases from J, with 9 bases between. Germline V gene sequence: CDR1 SGHTA, CDR2 FQGTGA. Here the CDR3 DNA reads TGTGCCATCGGCCGGGCAGATACGCAGTATTTT. Amino acid sequence: CAIGRADTQYF.

This clonotype has only one observation. A junction end diverges from the germline sequence, so it may reflect a read error. The chain couples TRBV5-3 to TRBJ2-3, with D perhaps TRBD2 (6 bases). TRBV5-3 is designated an ORF whose function remains uncertain. This CDR3 has 19 residues. The CDR3 sequence: CASSSGVVRGGESTDTRYF. The CDR3 DNA sequence: TGTGCCAGCAGCTCGGGGGTGGTTCGCGGCGGCGAGAGCACAGATACGCGGTATTTT.

The J gene is TRBJ2-3, the V gene TRBV9; 7 bases are shared with TRBD2. Germline assignment: CDR1 SGDLS and CDR2 YYNGEE. The CDR3 spans 14 residues. The ends lost 4 bases at V and 4 bases at J; junction bases unmatched: 6. The CDR3 region has the DNA TGTGCCAGCAGCCGAGCGGGGACCGCAGATACGCAGTATTTT. Its translation: CASSRAGTADTQYF.

The CDR3 coding sequence is TGTGCCAGCAGCGACGGGGCGGGAGGGGCCTCAGATACGCAGTATTTT. Encoded protein: CASSDGAGGASDTQYF. The J gene is TRBJ2-3, the V gene TRBV6-2 or TRBV6-3, with 9 bases identical to TRBD2. Germline-derived CDR1 and CDR2 are MNHEY and SVGEGT. The ends lost 6 bases at V and 4 bases at J; junction bases unmatched: 11. The CDR3 is made up of 16 amino acids.

As to this clonotype: A much larger clone differs from this one at a single base, so this may be a read error. The chain links TRBV7-9 to TRBJ1-5, with D tentatively TRBD1 (5 bases). V shed 1 base and J shed 6 bases, with 19 bases lying between them. The CDR3 is 17 amino acids. Looked up from germline, CDR1 is SEHNR and CDR2 is FQNEAQ (reference sequence). The CDR3 region has the DNA TGTGCCAGCAGCTTAGAAGGGGTCAGGGTGAGAGGTCAGCCCCAGCATTTT. This sequence encodes CASSLEGVRVRGQPQHF.

This clonotype was counted ten times or more. This chain joins TRBV6-6 and TRBJ2-3; D may be TRBD1 or TRBD2 (5 bases each). Germline CDR1 MNHNY, CDR2 SVGAGI (reference sequence). The CDR3 contains 13 residues. V lost 6 bases and J 4 bases, leaving 11 bases between the germline ends. This chain's CDR3 is CASSSWGSDTQYF. The CDR3 DNA reads TGTGCCAGCAGCTCCTGGGGGTCAGATACGCAGTATTTT.

As concerns this clonotype: A much larger clone differs by one base, so this may be a read error. V usage is TRBV12-3 or TRBV12-4 and J usage is TRBJ2-2, with 7 bases aligning to TRBD1. The CDR3 sequence is 16 residues long. Germline trimming cut 2 bases from V and 4 bases from J; bases unmatched to any gene: 7. CDR3 amino acids: CASSLMATGATGELFF. The CDR3 nucleotides read TGTGCCAGCAGTTTAATGGCAACAGGGGCCACCGGGGAGCTGTTTTTT.

This clonotype has ten or more counts. The chain is built from TRBV20-1 and TRBJ1-1; D is unclear. V was clipped by 4 bases and J by 11 bases, with 14 bases between them. The CDR3 is 11 amino acids. Germline CDR1 reads DFQATT; CDR2 reads SNEGSKA (reference sequence). CDR3 DNA sequence: TGCAGTGCTATTGACGTACTGAGGGCTTTCTTT. Translation gives CSAIDVLRAFF.

This clonotype was observed many times. The CDR3 DNA follows: TGTGCCAGCAGATACAGGGACACAGATACGCAGTATTTT. It is translated as CASRYRDTDTQYF. The chain links TRBV6-2 or TRBV6-3 to TRBJ2-3; tentative D call: TRBD1 (6 bases). This CDR3 has 13 amino acids. Germline loops: CDR1 MNHEY, CDR2 SVGEGT. The germline V and J ends were trimmed by 6 bases and 2 bases, with 9 bases remaining between them.

As regards this clonotype: This may be a read error, as it is one base from a much larger clone. The conserved closing phenylalanine or tryptophan is absent in this CDR3, likely reflecting a read error. The chain is built from TRBV29-1 and TRBJ2-3; the D call may be TRBD1 or TRBD2 (6 bases each). CDR1 SQVTM and CDR2 ANQGSEA come from the germline V gene. This CDR3 is 13 amino acids long. The V gene lost 5 bases and the J gene lost 2 bases, with 11 bases spanning the gap. The CDR3 loop is CSVRGGPTDTQYS. The CDR3, as DNA: TGCAGCGTTCGTGGGGGGCCCACAGATACGCAGTATTCT.

This clonotype came up many times. The genes are TRBV9 and TRBJ2-3; the D gene could be TRBD1 or TRBD2 (5 bases each). Germline V gene sequence: CDR1 SGDLS, CDR2 YYNGEE. The CDR3 sequence is 13 residues long. Between the trimmed V and J ends, which lost 3 bases and 7 bases, there was a span of 12 bases. The CDR3 region is CASSGGGANTQYF. In nucleotides, the CDR3 is TGTGCCAGCAGCGGTGGGGGAGCAAATACGCAGTATTTT.

At least ten counts were recorded for this clonotype. V and J are TRBV7-9 and TRBJ2-1; D remains ambiguous. The germline V gene has CDR1 SEHNR and CDR2 FQNEAQ (reference sequence). Trimming left V 1 base short and J 4 bases short, with 8 bases between. The CDR3 has 14 residues. The CDR3 sequence is CASSLVKGYNEQFF. The CDR3, as DNA: TGTGCCAGCAGCTTAGTAAAGGGATACAATGAGCAGTTCTTC.

About this clonotype: A much bigger clone sits one base away, suggesting this may be a read error. This sequence joins TRBV7-6 and TRBJ1-5, with D hard to call. Trimming took off 4 bases at V and 3 bases at J, with 10 bases between the two ends. Germline V lookup: CDR1 SGHVS, CDR2 FNYEAQ. The CDR3 runs 14 residues. The CDR3: CASSSDGNNQPQHF. The CDR3 nucleotides read TGTGCCAGCAGCTCAGATGGCAACAATCAGCCCCAGCATTTT. Filled out from reference TRBV7-6 and TRBJ1-5, the complete variable domain reads GAGVSQSPRYKVTKRGQDVALRCDPISGHVSLYWYRQALGQGPEFLTYFNYEAQQDKSGLPNDRFSAERPEGSISTLTIQRTEQRDSAMYRCASSSDGNNQPQHFGDGTRLSIL.

In its sample, this clonotype was seen many times. The genes are TRBV7-9 and TRBJ2-5, with D possibly matching TRBD1 (6 bases). This CDR3 is built from 18 residues. Per the germline V gene, CDR1 is SEHNR and CDR2 is FQNEAQ (reference sequence). Trimming shortened V by 5 bases and J by 5 bases, and 27 bases separated the two germline ends. CDR3: CASSPLNLGTLSIETQYF. DNA of the CDR3: TGTGCCAGCAGCCCCCTCAACTTGGGGACACTATCGATCGAGACCCAGTACTTC.

There are many counts of this clonotype. V and J are TRBV29-1 and TRBJ1-1; D is unresolved. V was clipped by 7 bases and J by 2 bases, with 11 bases between them. Germline CDR1 SQVTM, CDR2 ANQGSEA. CDR3 length: 12 amino acids. In DNA form, the CDR3 reads TGCAGCGGGCTGACGGGCAACACTGAAGCTTTCTTT. Translation: CSGLTGNTEAFF.

This clonotype was recorded once. V is TRBV12-3 or TRBV12-4 and J is TRBJ2-1, with TRBD2 matching over 7 bases. V trimming: 5 bases; J trimming: 0 bases; junction bases outside the gene matches: 7. The CDR3 is 16 amino acids. The CDR3 protein is CASSQGRGSSYNEQFF. DNA of the CDR3: TGTGCCAGCAGTCAAGGGCGGGGGAGCTCCTACAATGAGCAGTTCTTC.

Worth noting for this clonotype: Just one base apart from a much larger clone, this may be a read error. The J gene is TRBJ2-7, the V gene TRBV30; D remains unclear. Germline CDR1 is GTSNPN and CDR2 is SVGIG (reference sequence). The CDR3 loop spans 13 amino acids. Trimming stripped 0 bases from V and 4 bases from J, with 10 bases between. CDR3 sequence: CAWSVGADYEQYF. CDR3 nucleotides: TGTGCCTGGAGTGTTGGAGCCGATTACGAGCAGTACTTC.

The chain couples TRBV15 to TRBJ2-3; D gene unclear. This CDR3 contains 16 residues. The germline V gene has CDR1 LNHNV and CDR2 YYDKDF (reference sequence). V lost 0 bases and J lost 0, with 10 bases in between. The CDR3 protein is CATSRDFVGSTDTQYF. The CDR3 nucleotides read TGTGCCACCAGCAGAGATTTTGTCGGCAGCACAGATACGCAGTATTTT.